Sequencing of this TCR beta chain was carried out in a study of T cell repertoires in cytomegalovirus infection. MiXCR, run by TCRdb on the reads, gives a single entry per CDR3 protein. The sample yields roughly 250,000 distinct CDR3 sequences, roughly 20% seen once. This clonotype was seen many times. Looked up from germline, CDR1 is DFQATT and CDR2 is SNEGSKA (reference sequence). V lost 0 bases and J lost 8, with 17 bases in between. The CDR3 runs to 15 residues. Sample: CD8+ T cells from PBMCs. This receptor was obtained from a human donor in good health (CMV status not recorded). Some clones in this sample may be carry-over from other donors' samples. J is TRBJ2-1 and V is TRBV20-1; D unresolved. CDR3 sequence (DNA): TGCAGTGCTAGAGATTTCCGAGACCCCGAGGATGAGCAGTTCTTC. Protein sequence: CSARDFRDPEDEQFF.